Presented here are 28 T cell receptor beta chains from one specimen sequenced in a study of T cell repertoires in cytomegalovirus infection. No antigen has been assigned to these receptors. One entry per CDR3 protein results from TCRdb running MiXCR on the reads. The profile shows about half a million distinct CDR3 sequences, about 39% of them singletons. Sequences were derived from cultured PBMCs, sampled from culture after CMV antigen stimulation. These receptors all stem from a human donor in good health (CMV status not recorded). Some clones in this sample may be carry-over from other donors' samples.

The gene calls are TRBV20-1 and TRBJ1-5; possible D gene TRBD1, 5 bases. The CDR3 contains 13 residues. The germline V gene has CDR1 DFQATT and CDR2 SNEGSKA (reference sequence). Between the trimmed V and J ends, which lost 0 bases and 9 bases, there was a span of 12 bases. The CDR3 reads CSARERGEGPQHF. The CDR3 DNA follows: TGCAGTGCTAGAGAGAGAGGGGAGGGGCCCCAGCATTTT.

V is TRBV7-2 and J is TRBJ2-5; unclear D gene. This CDR3 is 18 amino acids long. The V gene's germline CDR1 is SGHTA and CDR2 FQGNSA. V lost 5 bases to trimming and J lost 4 bases, with 26 bases between them. The CDR3 loop is CASSITPVGDRPRETQYF. The CDR3 bases are TGTGCCAGCAGCATCACCCCCGTCGGTGATAGGCCCAGAGAGACCCAGTACTTC.

The chain couples TRBV12-3 or TRBV12-4 to TRBJ1-2, with no clear D. Trimming removed 4 bases from V and 4 bases from J, with 16 bases in between. The CDR3 length is 15 residues. The DNA for the CDR3 is TGTGCCAGCAGTTCCGCCCGGATAACGCTCTATGGCTACACCTTC. Amino acid sequence: CASSSARITLYGYTF.

In its sample, this clonotype was seen many times. The rearrangement joins TRBV7-2 to TRBJ2-7, with D perhaps TRBD1 (6 bases). V was pared by 2 bases and J by 4 bases, with 9 bases between. The CDR3 extends over 13 amino acids. CDR1 is SGHTA, CDR2 FQGNSA, per germline. The DNA of the CDR3 is TGTGCCAGCAGCTTAAGGGACACTTACGAGCAGTACTTC. It specifies CASSLRDTYEQYF.

The chain joins TRBV6-1 to TRBJ2-6, with unresolved D. Germline values: CDR1 MNHNS, CDR2 SASEGT. V dropped 1 base and J dropped 3 bases, with 4 bases sitting between them. CDR3 length: 14 residues. The DNA for the CDR3 is TGTGCCAGCAGTGAAGGGGGTGGGGCCAACGTCCTGACTTTC. It encodes CASSEGGGANVLTF.

The chain joins TRBV5-4 to TRBJ2-5; D is perhaps TRBD2 (5 bases). Trimming took 4 bases from V and 2 from J, leaving 12 bases between them. Germline values: CDR1 SGHNT, CDR2 YYREEE (reference sequence). CDR3 length equals 14 residues. CDR3 sequence: CASSTEGVQETQYF. In nucleotides, the CDR3 is TGTGCCAGCAGCACTGAGGGCGTTCAAGAGACCCAGTACTTC.

CDR3 DNA sequence: TGTGCCAGCAGCTTAGCGGCCCCGGCCTACAATGAGCAGTTCTTC. Encoded protein: CASSLAAPAYNEQFF. V is TRBV7-2 and J is TRBJ2-1; D is uncertain. The CDR3 consists of 15 residues. V was trimmed by 0 bases and J by 2 bases, leaving 8 bases between them. Per the germline V gene, CDR1 is SGHTA and CDR2 is FQGNSA.

V and J are TRBV7-9 and TRBJ2-7, with 9 nucleotides matching TRBD1. CDR1 and CDR2 from the germline V gene are SEHNR and FQNEAQ (reference sequence). V lost 3 bases and J lost 2; bases outside the gene matches: 5. This CDR3 has 15 amino acids. The CDR3 region has the DNA TGTGCCAGCAGCTTCCGGGACAGGGACCCCTACGAGCAGTACTTC. Translated, it gives CASSFRDRDPYEQYF.

This sequence joins TRBV2 and TRBJ2-2; TRBD1 agrees at 11 bases. J gave up 5 bases and V 6 bases, and 5 bases lay outside the gene matches. CDR1 and CDR2 (germline): SNHLY, FYNNEI. The CDR3 length is 15 residues. CDR3 sequence reads: CASRWTGGRTGELFF. In DNA form, the CDR3 reads TGTGCCAGCAGGTGGACAGGGGGCAGGACCGGGGAGCTGTTTTTT.

The CDR3, as DNA: TGTGCCAGCAGTCGCAGCGGGAGGGCTCCGCAGTTCTTC. It is translated as CASSRSGRAPQFF. The gene calls are TRBV6-1 and TRBJ2-1; 10 bases agree with TRBD2. The germline V gene encodes CDR1 MNHNS and CDR2 SASEGT. The CDR3 is 13 amino acids. The trim removed 5 bases at V and 12 bases at J, leaving 7 bases unmatched.

This rearrangement joins TRBV6-2 or TRBV6-3 to TRBJ1-5; D call uncertain. The CDR3 covers 14 residues. Germline CDR1 MNHEY, CDR2 SVGEGT. Between the trimmed V and J ends, which lost 4 bases and 3 bases, there was a span of 10 bases. The CDR3 region has the DNA TGTGCCAGCAGTTTTCGAAGGTACAATCAGCCCCAGCATTTT. This sequence encodes CASSFRRYNQPQHF.

The chain is built from TRBV20-1 and TRBJ2-5, with 9 bases lining up with TRBD1. The CDR3 loop spans 15 amino acids. The germline V gene has CDR1 DFQATT and CDR2 SNEGSKA (reference sequence). The V gene end was trimmed by 4 bases and the J gene end by 5 bases; junction bases not matched to a gene: 11. The CDR3, as DNA: TGCAGTGCTAACCGGGACAGGGTGATTCGGGAGACCCAGTACTTC. Amino acids: CSANRDRVIRETQYF.

A few counts support this clonotype. The chain joins TRBV7-2 to TRBJ2-3, with 7 bases lining up with TRBD2. Germline V gene sequence: CDR1 SGHTA, CDR2 FQGNSA. V was clipped by 5 bases and J by 2 bases; unmatched bases: 4. The CDR3 loop spans 14 amino acids. This CDR3 reads CASSRSGFTDTQYF. The CDR3 DNA reads as TGTGCCAGCAGCCGTAGCGGGTTCACAGATACGCAGTATTTT.

This chain joins TRBV4-2 and TRBJ1-3; tentatively, D is TRBD1 (6 bases). The ends were cut back, 2 bases at V and 0 bases at J, with 14 bases in the middle. This CDR3 spans 17 amino acids. CDR1 is LGHNA, CDR2 YNFKEQ, per germline. CDR3 bases: TGTGCCAGCAGCCAAAGAGGGGGACGGGCCTCTGGAAACACCATATATTTT. Translating it yields CASSQRGGRASGNTIYF.

The J gene is TRBJ2-3, the V gene TRBV7-2, with a weak D call TRBD2 (7 bases). The germline V gene has CDR1 SGHTA and CDR2 FQGNSA. V lost 8 bases and J lost 8, with 14 bases in between. CDR3 length: 12 amino acids. DNA for the CDR3: TGTGCCAGCGCCGAGGGGGAGGGTACGCAGTATTTT. Translation gives CASAEGEGTQYF.

This clonotype was seen ten or more times. The CDR3 loop is CASSQGDGSNQPQHF. CDR3 nucleotides: TGTGCCAGCAGCCAAGGGGACGGGAGCAATCAGCCCCAGCATTTT. The chain employs TRBV7-2 and TRBJ1-5, with D tentatively TRBD1 (5 bases). CDR3 length: 15 amino acids. The ends were cut back, 5 bases at V and 1 base at J, with 12 bases in the middle. Germline lookup yields CDR1 SGHTA and CDR2 FQGNSA.

This clonotype was picked up a small number of times. J is TRBJ2-1 and V is TRBV28, with D perhaps assigned TRBD1 or TRBD2 (7 bases each). CDR3 length: 13 residues. The ends were cut back, 7 bases at V and 8 bases at J, with 15 bases in the middle. CDR1 MDHEN and CDR2 SYDVKM come from the germline V gene. The CDR3 DNA reads TGTGCCAGCACCCTACAGGGGAGGGATGAGCAGTTCTTC. Encoded protein: CASTLQGRDEQFF.

V usage is TRBV5-4 and J usage is TRBJ2-7; D not resolved. The CDR3 is 15 amino acids. In germline, CDR1 is SGHNT, CDR2 YYREEE (reference sequence). Trimming removed 0 bases at V and 0 bases at J, with 10 bases between. The CDR3 DNA is TGTGCCAGCAGCTTGGCCTCAGGAAGCTCCTACGAGCAGTACTTC. This codes for CASSLASGSSYEQYF.

V gene TRBV6-1 combines with J gene TRBJ2-6; 7 positions agree with TRBD1. The CDR3 length is 17 residues. CDR1 is MNHNS, CDR2 SASEGT, per germline. V lost 6 bases and J lost 0; bases outside the gene matches: 8. The CDR3 loop is CASSRDSLSSGANVLTF. CDR3 DNA sequence: TGTGCCAGCAGCCGGGACAGTCTCAGCTCTGGGGCCAACGTCCTGACTTTC.

The genes are TRBV11-2 and TRBJ2-1; no definite D call. CDR3 size: 13 residues. V was pared by 3 bases and J by 6 bases, with 9 bases between. Germline CDR1 and CDR2: SGHAT and FQNNGV. CDR3 sequence: CASSFLLVNEQFF. The CDR3, as DNA: TGTGCCAGCAGCTTTTTGCTTGTCAATGAGCAGTTCTTC. Looking up the rest from reference TRBV11-2 and TRBJ2-1 gives the full variable domain: EAGVAQSPRYKIIEKRQSVAFWCNPISGHATLYWYQQILGQGPKLLIQFQNNGVVDDSQLPKDRFSAERLKGVDSTLKIQPAKLEDSAVYLCASSFLLVNEQFFGPGTRLTVL.

The CDR3 bases are TGCAGCGTTGGGGACGGGGGCCCTGAAGCTTTCTTT. This encodes CSVGDGGPEAFF. This sequence joins TRBV29-1 and TRBJ1-1; possibly TRBD1 for D (6 bases). The germline gives CDR1 SQVTM, CDR2 ANQGSEA. This CDR3 has 12 residues. The germline V and J ends were trimmed by 4 bases and 6 bases, with 12 bases remaining between them.

In regard to this clonotype: At one of its ends the junction is not consistent with the germline gene, which may arise from a read error. V usage is TRBV7-9 and J usage is TRBJ2-7, with 12 bases that match TRBD2. Germline CDR1 and CDR2: SEHNR and FQNEAQ (reference sequence). CDR3 length: 17 amino acids. The CDR3 sequence: CASSLQTSGGAHLGRNF. CDR3 DNA: TGTGCCAGCAGCCTCCAGACTAGCGGGGGAGCACACCTCGGGAGGAACTTC.

The chain links TRBV7-2 to TRBJ2-1; possibly TRBD1 for D (6 bases). With 1 base removed from V and 9 bases from J, the gap between germline ends came to 13 bases. Germline V gives CDR1 SGHTA, CDR2 FQGNSA. The CDR3 consists of 14 residues. CDR3: CASSLVSGGVEQFF. The CDR3 nucleotides read TGTGCCAGCAGCTTAGTTTCTGGGGGCGTTGAGCAGTTCTTC. The variable domain in full, with the rest retrieved from reference TRBV7-2 and TRBJ2-1, is GAGVSQSPSNKVTEKGKDVELRCDPISGHTALYWYRQSLGQGLEFLIYFQGNSAPDKSGLPSDRFSAERTGGSVSTLTIQRTQQEDSAVYLCASSLVSGGVEQFFGPGTRLTVL.

This clonotype appeared a few times. The rearrangement joins TRBV6-2 or TRBV6-3 to TRBJ1-1, with D perhaps matching TRBD1 (5 bases). The germline CDR1 and CDR2 sequences are MNHEY and SVGEGT. The CDR3 is 14 amino acids. The germline V and J ends were trimmed by 2 bases and 0 bases, with 7 bases remaining between them. CDR3 nucleotide sequence: TGTGCCAGCAGTTACACCAGGGTGAACACTGAAGCTTTCTTT. It specifies CASSYTRVNTEAFF.

This rearrangement joins TRBV5-4 to TRBJ2-7, with D maybe TRBD2 (6 bases). This CDR3 is built from 16 residues. The V end was cut by 2 bases, the J end by 0 bases, with 15 bases between. The germline V gene encodes CDR1 SGHNT and CDR2 YYREEE (reference sequence). CDR3 nucleotides: TGTGCCAGCAGCTTTACCCTCCGGAGGGGCTCCTACGAGCAGTACTTC. Protein: CASSFTLRRGSYEQYF.

This clonotype was seen ten or more times. V usage is TRBV7-2 and J usage is TRBJ2-3; D gene unclear. The CDR3 runs 13 residues. Germline CDR1 SGHTA, CDR2 FQGNSA. Trimming took 3 bases from V and 2 from J, leaving 6 bases between them. The CDR3 DNA sequence: TGTGCCAGCAGCTTTTCCCACACAGATACGCAGTATTTT. Its protein product is CASSFSHTDTQYF.

The CDR3 nucleotides read TGTGCCAGCAGCTTCGCCCACACAGATACGCAGTATTTT. Amino acids: CASSFAHTDTQYF. V and J are TRBV7-6 and TRBJ2-3; D ambiguous. The CDR3 totals 13 residues. V lost 3 bases and J 2 bases, leaving 6 bases between the germline ends. Germline V lookup: CDR1 SGHVS, CDR2 FNYEAQ.

This clonotype came up a few times. V is TRBV5-6 and J is TRBJ1-1; D possibly corresponds to TRBD1 (6 bases). Germline lookup yields CDR1 SGHDT and CDR2 YYEEEE. CDR3 length: 14 amino acids. V lost 4 bases and J lost 3, with 13 bases in between. The CDR3: CASSQTGRHTEAFF. CDR3 nucleotides: TGTGCCAGCAGCCAGACAGGTCGTCACACTGAAGCTTTCTTT. Drawing the rest from reference TRBV5-6 and TRBJ1-1, the complete variable domain is DAGVTQSPTHLIKTRGQQVTLRCSPKSGHDTVSWYQQALGQGPQFIFQYYEEEERQRGNFPDRFSGHQFPNYSSELNVNALLLGDSALYLCASSQTGRHTEAFFGQGTRLTVV.